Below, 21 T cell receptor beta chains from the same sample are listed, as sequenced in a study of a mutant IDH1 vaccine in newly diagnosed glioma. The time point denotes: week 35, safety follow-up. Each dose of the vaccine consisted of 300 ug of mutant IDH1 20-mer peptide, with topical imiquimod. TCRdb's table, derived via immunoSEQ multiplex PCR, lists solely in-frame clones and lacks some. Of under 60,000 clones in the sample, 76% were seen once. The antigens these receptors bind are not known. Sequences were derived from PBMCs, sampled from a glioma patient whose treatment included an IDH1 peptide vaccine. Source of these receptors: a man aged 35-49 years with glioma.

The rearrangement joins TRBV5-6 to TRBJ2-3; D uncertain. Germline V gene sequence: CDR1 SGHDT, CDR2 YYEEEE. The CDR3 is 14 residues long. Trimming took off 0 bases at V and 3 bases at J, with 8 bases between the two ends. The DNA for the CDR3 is TGTGCCAGCAGCTTGGGTACACGGACAGATACGCAGTATTTT. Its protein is CASSLGTRTDTQYF.

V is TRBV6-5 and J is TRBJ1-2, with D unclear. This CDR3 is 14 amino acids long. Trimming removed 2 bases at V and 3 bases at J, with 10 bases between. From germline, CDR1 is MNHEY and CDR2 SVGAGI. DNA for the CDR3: TGTGCCAGCAGTTACGTTCGGGGTGACTATGGCTACACCTTC. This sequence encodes CASSYVRGDYGYTF.

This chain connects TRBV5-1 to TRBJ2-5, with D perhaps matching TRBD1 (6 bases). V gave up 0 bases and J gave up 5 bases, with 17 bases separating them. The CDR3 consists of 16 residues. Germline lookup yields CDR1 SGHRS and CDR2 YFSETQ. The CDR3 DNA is TGCGCCAGCAGCTTGGCCTCCGGGGCCCAGGGGGAGACCCAGTACTTC. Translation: CASSLASGAQGETQYF.

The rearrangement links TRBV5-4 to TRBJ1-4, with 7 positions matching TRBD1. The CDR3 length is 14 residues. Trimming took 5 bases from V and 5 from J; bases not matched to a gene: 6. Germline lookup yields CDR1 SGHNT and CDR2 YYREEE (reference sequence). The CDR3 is CASRPDRNNEKLFF. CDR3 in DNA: TGTGCCAGCAGACCGGACAGGAACAATGAAAAACTGTTTTTT.

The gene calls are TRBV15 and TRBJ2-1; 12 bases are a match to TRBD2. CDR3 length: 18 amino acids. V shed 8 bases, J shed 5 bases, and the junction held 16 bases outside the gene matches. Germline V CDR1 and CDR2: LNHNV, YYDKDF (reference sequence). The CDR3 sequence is CATRRLAGGWGFNNEQFF. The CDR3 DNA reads TGTGCCACCCGGCGGCTAGCGGGGGGGTGGGGCTTCAACAATGAGCAGTTCTTC.

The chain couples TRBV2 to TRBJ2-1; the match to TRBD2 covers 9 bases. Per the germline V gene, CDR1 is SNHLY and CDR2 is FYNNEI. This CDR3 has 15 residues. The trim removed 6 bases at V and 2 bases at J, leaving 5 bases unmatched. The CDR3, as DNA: TGTGCCAGCAGAATACTAGCGGGCCCCTACAATGAGCAGTTCTTC. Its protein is CASRILAGPYNEQFF. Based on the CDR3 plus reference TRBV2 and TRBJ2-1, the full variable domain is EPEVTQTPSHQVTQMGQEVILRCVPISNHLYFYWYRQILGQKVEFLVSFYNNEISEKSEIFDDQFSVERPDGSNFTLKIRSTKLEDSAMYFCASRILAGPYNEQFFGPGTRLTVL.

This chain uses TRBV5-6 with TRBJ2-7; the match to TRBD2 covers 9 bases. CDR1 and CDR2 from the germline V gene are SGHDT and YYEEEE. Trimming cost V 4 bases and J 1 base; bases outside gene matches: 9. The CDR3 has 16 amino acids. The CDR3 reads CASSPPTSGGSYEQYF. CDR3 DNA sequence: TGTGCCAGCAGCCCGCCGACTAGCGGAGGTTCCTACGAGCAGTACTTC.

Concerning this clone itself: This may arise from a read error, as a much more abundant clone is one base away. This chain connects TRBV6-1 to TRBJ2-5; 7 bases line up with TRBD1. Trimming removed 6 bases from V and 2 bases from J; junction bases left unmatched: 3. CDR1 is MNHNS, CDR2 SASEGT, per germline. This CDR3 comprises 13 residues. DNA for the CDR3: TGTGCCAGCAGACTACAGGGGCAAGAGACCCAGTACTTC. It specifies CASRLQGQETQYF.

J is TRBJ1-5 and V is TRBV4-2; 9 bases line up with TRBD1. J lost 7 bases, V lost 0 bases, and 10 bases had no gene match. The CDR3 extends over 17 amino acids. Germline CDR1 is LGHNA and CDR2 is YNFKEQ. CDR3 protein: CASSQDRQGEFGQPQHF. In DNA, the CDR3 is TGTGCCAGCAGCCAAGATCGACAGGGGGAGTTCGGGCAGCCCCAGCATTTT.

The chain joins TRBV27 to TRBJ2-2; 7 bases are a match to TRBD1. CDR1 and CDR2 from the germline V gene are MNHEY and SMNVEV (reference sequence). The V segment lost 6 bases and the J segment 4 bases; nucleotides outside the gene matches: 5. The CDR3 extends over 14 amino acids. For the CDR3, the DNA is TGTGCCAGCAGAGGACAGGAGGTCACCGGGGAGCTGTTTTTT. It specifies CASRGQEVTGELFF.

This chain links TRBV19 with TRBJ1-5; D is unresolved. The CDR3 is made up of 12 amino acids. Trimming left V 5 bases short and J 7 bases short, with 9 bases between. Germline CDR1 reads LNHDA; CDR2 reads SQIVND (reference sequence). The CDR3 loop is CASSQGFQPQHF. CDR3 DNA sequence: TGTGCCAGTAGTCAAGGGTTCCAGCCCCAGCATTTT.

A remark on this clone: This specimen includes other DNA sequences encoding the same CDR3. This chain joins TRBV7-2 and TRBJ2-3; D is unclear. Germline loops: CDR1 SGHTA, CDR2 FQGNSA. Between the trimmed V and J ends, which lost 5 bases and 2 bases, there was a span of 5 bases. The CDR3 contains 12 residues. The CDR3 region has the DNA TGTGCCAGCAGCCCTTACACAGATACGCAGTATTTT. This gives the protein CASSPYTDTQYF.

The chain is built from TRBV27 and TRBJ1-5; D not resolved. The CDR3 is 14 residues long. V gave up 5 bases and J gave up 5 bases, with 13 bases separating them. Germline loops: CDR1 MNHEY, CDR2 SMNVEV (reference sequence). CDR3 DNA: TGTGCCAGCAGTATATGGCCCACCGATCAGCCCCAGCATTTT. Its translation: CASSIWPTDQPQHF.

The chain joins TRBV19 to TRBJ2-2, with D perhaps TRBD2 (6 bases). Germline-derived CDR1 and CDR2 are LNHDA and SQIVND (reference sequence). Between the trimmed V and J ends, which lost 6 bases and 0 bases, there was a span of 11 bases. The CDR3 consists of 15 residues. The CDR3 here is CASRRSGPNTGELFF. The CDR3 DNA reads TGTGCCAGTAGACGCAGCGGGCCGAACACCGGGGAGCTGTTTTTT.

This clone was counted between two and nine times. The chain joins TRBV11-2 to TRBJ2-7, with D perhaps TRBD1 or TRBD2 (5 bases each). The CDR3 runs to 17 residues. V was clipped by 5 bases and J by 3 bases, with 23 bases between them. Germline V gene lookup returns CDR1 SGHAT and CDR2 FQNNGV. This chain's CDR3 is CASSPQAGYWDRYEQYF. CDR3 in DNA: TGTGCCAGCAGCCCTCAAGCAGGGTATTGGGACCGCTACGAGCAGTACTTC.

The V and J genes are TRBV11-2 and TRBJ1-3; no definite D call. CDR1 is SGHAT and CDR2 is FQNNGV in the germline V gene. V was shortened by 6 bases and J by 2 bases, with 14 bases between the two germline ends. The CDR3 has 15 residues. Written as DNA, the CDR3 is TGTGCCAGCAGGCCGTTGGTTTCGGCTGGAAACACCATATATTTT. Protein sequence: CASRPLVSAGNTIYF.

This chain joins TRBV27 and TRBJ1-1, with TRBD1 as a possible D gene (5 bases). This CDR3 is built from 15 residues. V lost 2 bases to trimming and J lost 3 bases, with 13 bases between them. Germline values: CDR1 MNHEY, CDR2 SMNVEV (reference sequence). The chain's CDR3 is CASSLPGHGYTEAFF. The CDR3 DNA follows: TGTGCCAGCAGTTTACCTGGACACGGGTACACTGAAGCTTTCTTT.

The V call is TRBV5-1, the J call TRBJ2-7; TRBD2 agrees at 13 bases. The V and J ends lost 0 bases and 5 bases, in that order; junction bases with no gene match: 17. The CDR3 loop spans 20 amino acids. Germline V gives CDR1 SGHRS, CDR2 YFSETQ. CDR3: CASSLGTRTSGSAGFNEQYF. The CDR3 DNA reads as TGCGCCAGCAGCTTGGGAACTAGGACTAGCGGGAGTGCTGGGTTCAACGAGCAGTACTTC.

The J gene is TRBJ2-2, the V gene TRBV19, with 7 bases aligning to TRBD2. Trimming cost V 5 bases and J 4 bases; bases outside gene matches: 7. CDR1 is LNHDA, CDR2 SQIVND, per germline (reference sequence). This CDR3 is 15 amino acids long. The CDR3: CASSAGRRITGELFF. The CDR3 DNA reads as TGTGCCAGTAGTGCCGGGAGGCGGATCACCGGGGAGCTGTTTTTT.

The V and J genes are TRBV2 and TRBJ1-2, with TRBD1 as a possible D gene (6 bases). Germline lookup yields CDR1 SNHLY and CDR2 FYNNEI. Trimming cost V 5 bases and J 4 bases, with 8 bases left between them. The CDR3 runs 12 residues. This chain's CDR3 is CASSLDSYGYTF. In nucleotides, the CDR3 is TGTGCCAGCAGTCTGGACAGCTATGGCTACACCTTC.

The CDR3 loop reads CASSIGPRREQYV. CDR3 in DNA: TGTGCCAGTAGTATAGGCCCCCGTCGGGAGCAGTACGTC. The chain combines TRBV19 with TRBJ2-7; the D is unclear. The CDR3 extends over 13 amino acids. Per germline, CDR1 LNHDA and CDR2 SQIVND (reference sequence). Deletions cut 1 base from V and 7 bases from J, with 11 bases between.